Listed below are T cell receptor beta chains from one sample, sequenced in a study of shared clonotypes between healthy human individuals. The repertoire was sequenced with immunoSEQ multiplex PCR; TCRdb's copy has only in-frame clones and lacks some. The sample includes roughly 550,000 clones, roughly 96% of them seen just once. Sequencing used naive CD8+ T cells sorted from blood. These receptors were obtained from a woman aged 30 to 39 in good health. The CDR3 runs from the conserved cysteine through the conserved F or W. A D gene is named only where the DNA matches it firmly. Size values are once, few and many counts, or a class for expanded clones, and some rows have none.

clone_size | j_call | d_call | v_call | cdr3_nt | cdr3_aa
NA | TRBJ2-1 | NA | TRBV29-1 | TGCAGCGTAATAGCGTTGTTCCACAATGAGCAGTTCTTC | CSVIALFHNEQFF
NA | TRBJ2-1 | TRBD2 | TRBV28 | TGTGCCAGCAGTCGACTAGCGGGAGCACACAATGAGCAGTTCTTC | CASSRLAGAHNEQFF
NA | TRBJ2-1 | TRBD2 | TRBV28 | TGTGCCAGCAATTCGCGATGGAGCGGGAGGGCCAATGAGCAGTTCTTC | CASNSRWSGRANEQFF
NA | TRBJ2-1 | TRBD2 | TRBV28 | TGTGCCAGCAGGACTAGCGGGCACAATGAGCAGTTCTTC | CASRTSGHNEQFF
NA | TRBJ1-1 | NA | TRBV10-3 | TGTGCCATCGGTCCAAATGACTATTACACTGAAGCTTTCTTT | CAIGPNDYYTEAFF
NA | TRBJ2-2 | NA | TRBV15 | TGTGCCACCAGCATTGGCACCGGGGAGCTGTTTTTT | CATSIGTGELFF
NA | TRBJ2-1 | TRBD2 | TRBV15 | TGTGCCACCAGCAGCGGGACTAGCGGGATATATGAGCAGTTCTTC | CATSSGTSGIYEQFF
NA | TRBJ2-1 | TRBD2 | TRBV5-6 | TGTGCCAGCGGACCGGGACTAGTATTGGATGAGCAGTTCTTC | CASGPGLVLDEQFF
NA | TRBJ1-4 | TRBD1 | TRBV7-8 | TGTGCCAGCAGCTTGGGGACAGGGATACAGAAGCAAATTAATGAAAAACTGTTTTTT | CASSLGTGIQKQINEKLFF
NA | TRBJ2-7 | TRBD2 | TRBV28 | TGTGCCAGCAGTTTATGGGGGACTAGCGGGAGCGGGAACTACGAGCAGTACTTC | CASSLWGTSGSGNYEQYF
NA | TRBJ2-7 | TRBD2 | TRBV28 | TGTGCCAGCAGTTTATGGGCTAGCGGGGCCCCCTCCTACGAGCAGTACTTC | CASSLWASGAPSYEQYF
NA | TRBJ1-4 | NA | TRBV29-1 | TGCAGCGTTGTCTCAGACCTACTTGGAAAACTGTTTTTT | CSVVSDLLGKLFF
NA | TRBJ1-1 | NA | TRBV19 | TGTGCCAGTAGTTCCGGCGTGTACACTGAAGCTTTCTTT | CASSSGVYTEAFF
once | TRBJ2-3 | NA | TRBV7-3 | TGTGCCAGCAGCTTACCGTCGGTCACAGATACGCAGTATTTT | CASSLPSVTDTQYF
NA | TRBJ2-1 | TRBD2 | TRBV9 | TGTGCCAGCAGCGTGGGTTGGAGGACTAGCGGTTCTAATGAGCAGTTCTTC | CASSVGWRTSGSNEQFF
NA | TRBJ2-1 | NA | TRBV19 | TGTGCCAGTAGCTTCAGCTCCTACAATGAGCAGTTCTTC | CASSFSSYNEQFF
once | TRBJ2-7 | TRBD1 | TRBV2 | TGTGCCAGCAGTGAAATTGGGGACAGGGTCCACGAGCAGTACTTC | CASSEIGDRVHEQYF
NA | TRBJ1-4 | NA | TRBV2 | TGTGCCAGCAGCCGCGGGCCCCTAGGGAATGAAAAACTGTTTTTT | CASSRGPLGNEKLFF
NA | TRBJ2-7 | NA | TRBV7-2 | TGTGCCAGCAGCTTATATGGTCTACCACTCTCCTACGAGCAGTACTTC | CASSLYGLPLSYEQYF
NA | TRBJ2-2 | NA | TRBV28 | TGTGCCAGCAGTCCTCCGAACACCGGGGAGCTGTTTTTT | CASSPPNTGELFF
NA | TRBJ2-5 | TRBD2 | TRBV28 | TGTGCCAGCAGTTTAGGGCCTAGCGGGAGTGAGGAGACCCAGTACTTC | CASSLGPSGSEETQYF
NA | TRBJ2-3 | NA | TRBV14 | TGTGCCAGCAGGCAGCGGTACACAGATACGCAGTATTTT | CASRQRYTDTQYF
NA | TRBJ2-5 | NA | TRBV27 | TGTGCCAGCAGTGCATCGGACAGCCAAGAGACCCAGTACTTC | CASSASDSQETQYF
NA | TRBJ2-1 | NA | TRBV7-8 | TGTGCCAGCAGCCCCATCGGGGCAGTGACGCTTTACAATGAGCAGTTCTTC | CASSPIGAVTLYNEQFF
NA | TRBJ1-3 | NA | TRBV14 | TGTGCCAGCAGCCCAATCGGAAACACCATATATTTT | CASSPIGNTIYF
once | TRBJ2-3 | NA | TRBV4-2 | TGTGCCAGCAGCCAAGATGCTAGCCGGATCACAGATACGCAGTATTTT | CASSQDASRITDTQYF
once | TRBJ1-2 | NA | TRBV5-1 | TGCGCCAGCAGCACCTGGACGGGGAACTATGGCTACACCTTC | CASSTWTGNYGYTF
NA | TRBJ2-7 | NA | TRBV28 | TGTGCCAGCAGTTTATTCCGGGACGAAACGACTCGGGGGTACTTC | CASSLFRDETTRGYF
NA | TRBJ2-7 | NA | TRBV5-1 | TGCGCCAGCCCCTGGCCTAGGGGCTCAGGCTACGAGCAGTACTTC | CASPWPRGSGYEQYF
NA | TRBJ2-7 | TRBD2 | TRBV19 | TGTGCCAGTGGGGTGAGGCGGGGGAGGAACTACGAGCAGTACTTC | CASGVRRGRNYEQYF
once | TRBJ1-2 | NA | TRBV6-5 | TGTGCCAGCAGTGCCACACGATACTATGGCTACACCTTC | CASSATRYYGYTF
NA | TRBJ2-7 | NA | TRBV20-1 | TGCAGTGCTTTGGATGTGCGGGAGCAGTACTTC | CSALDVREQYF
NA | TRBJ2-3 | TRBD2 | TRBV9 | TGTGCCAGCAGCGTAGGAATAGCGGGAGATACGCAGTATTTT | CASSVGIAGDTQYF
NA | TRBJ2-1 | TRBD2 | TRBV6-4 | TGTGCCAGCAGTGACGGCAGCGGGATTTACAATGAGCAGTTCTTC | CASSDGSGIYNEQFF
NA | TRBJ1-5 | TRBD1 | TRBV7-9 | TGTGCCAGCAGCTTACGCCAAAGGGACAGGGGGGATCAGCCCCAGCATTTT | CASSLRQRDRGDQPQHF
NA | TRBJ2-1 | NA | TRBV7-6 | TGTGCCAGCAGCTCCGGTAAAGAGCAGTTCTTC | CASSSGKEQFF
NA | TRBJ2-7 | TRBD1 | TRBV28 | TGTGCCAGCAGACCCGGGACAGGGGGTATCGAGCAGTACTTC | CASRPGTGGIEQYF
NA | TRBJ2-2 | NA | TRBV29-1 | TGCAGCGTTCCCGTAACCGGGGAGCTGTTTTTT | CSVPVTGELFF
once | TRBJ1-5 | NA | TRBV6-5 | TGTGCCAGCAGTAAGGGGGTTTATAGCAATCAGCCCCAGCATTTT | CASSKGVYSNQPQHF
NA | TRBJ2-5 | NA | TRBV11-2 | TGTGCCAGCAGCTTAGGGGGGGAACACCTTCACCAAGAGACCCAGTACTTC | CASSLGGEHLHQETQYF
NA | TRBJ2-7 | TRBD1 | TRBV9 | TGTGCCAGCAGCGTAGAGGACAGGCGTGGCGAGCAGTACTTC | CASSVEDRRGEQYF
NA | TRBJ2-1 | NA | TRBV10-3 | TGTGCCATCAGTGATGGGGGCGGAGAGCAGTTCTTC | CAISDGGGEQFF
NA | TRBJ2-7 | NA | TRBV28 | TGTGCCAGCAGTTTGGGGGGTAATATGTACGAGCAGTACTTC | CASSLGGNMYEQYF
NA | TRBJ2-7 | TRBD2 | TRBV4-2 | TGTGCCAGCAGCCAAGATCGTTTTGCGGGAGGGCTATCCTACGAGCAGTACTTC | CASSQDRFAGGLSYEQYF
NA | TRBJ2-7 | NA | TRBV28 | TGTGCCAGCAGCGGGGGAATCTACGAGCAGTACTTC | CASSGGIYEQYF